This paragraph covers one T cell receptor (beta chain) sequence. Antigen specificity is unknown. With V trimmed by 5 bases and J by 6 bases, 9 bases remained unmatched. CDR1 and CDR2 from the germline V gene are SGHAT and FQDESV (reference sequence). The CDR3 is made up of 15 amino acids. Assay: immunoSEQ multiplex PCR; the TCRdb copy retains only in-frame clones and omits some. The table includes 150,000 to 200,000 clones, around 92% detected once. The record originates from a study of T cell responses to AZD1222 COVID-19 vaccine. General observations from the study: The donor cohort was predominantly white British with a female majority, and clonal diversity may have been underestimated.

The chain carries TRBV11-1 and TRBJ2-2, with TRBD1 identical over 7 bases. The starting material was peripheral blood, obtained on day 0 of AZD1222 vaccination. The TCR was taken from an adult in good health. As DNA, the CDR3 is TGTGCCAGCAGCCGCCAGGGGGTTGGGTCCGGGGAGCTGTTTTTT. Encoded protein: CASSRQGVGSGELFF.